The rows below give T cell receptor beta chains drawn from one sample of a study of cytomegalovirus exposure and HLA in healthy donors. Repertoires were generated with immunoSEQ multiplex PCR, while TCRdb's copy carries only in-frame clones and drops some. The table records hundreds of thousands of clones, 87% of them present only once. Sequences were obtained from PBMCs. These receptors originate from a man aged 18 to 30 in good health and CMV-seropositive. The CDR3 runs from the conserved cysteine through the conserved F or W. D genes are given only for firm matches. Only part of the rows carry a size: once, few, many, or a class if the clone is expanded.

CDR3 DNA	CDR3 protein	D gene	clone size	V gene	J gene
TGTGCCAGCAGTTTATCCCAGGGCGCCGGGGCCAACGTCCTGACTTTC	CASSLSQGAGANVLTF	-	-	TRBV27	TRBJ2-6
TGTGCCAGCAGTTCCGGACGTATCGGGAGAACAGATACGCAGTATTTT	CASSSGRIGRTDTQYF	-	-	TRBV28	TRBJ2-3
TGTGCCAGCCTCCCTAGCTCTTTTAGCACAGATACGCAGTATTTT	CASLPSSFSTDTQYF	-	-	TRBV6-5	TRBJ2-3
TGTGCCAGCAGTGGGGGACAGGGGCTCTACGAGCAGTACTTC	CASSGGQGLYEQYF	TRBD1	-	TRBV7-9	TRBJ2-7
TGTGCCTGGAGTGTACTAGTCAGCGAGCAGTTCTTC	CAWSVLVSEQFF	-	-	TRBV30	TRBJ2-1
TGTGCCATCTCCCCCGGACTAGCGGGAGTGGGGAGCTCCTACGAGCAGTACTTC	CAISPGLAGVGSSYEQYF	-	many	TRBV7-5	TRBJ2-7
TGTGCCAGCATCCGCAAGGCTTCCTACAATGAGCAGTTCTTC	CASIRKASYNEQFF	-	-	TRBV6-6	TRBJ2-1
TGTGCCTGGAGTGTAGGTTCCAGGGACACCGGGGAGCTGTTTTTT	CAWSVGSRDTGELFF	-	-	TRBV30	TRBJ2-2
TGTGCCAGCAGTTTTTGGGCTAGCGGGAGGAGGAGTGGTAGCACAGATACGCAGTATTTT	CASSFWASGRRSGSTDTQYF	TRBD2	-	TRBV27	TRBJ2-3
TGCGCCAGCAGCTTGGCCCAGGGGGCTTCCGGGGAGCTGTTTTTT	CASSLAQGASGELFF	TRBD1	few	TRBV5-1	TRBJ2-2
TGTGCCAGCTCGCGCGACAGGGGGAGTACTGAGGCTTTCTTT	CASSRDRGSTEAFF	TRBD1	-	TRBV18	TRBJ1-1
TGTGCCAGCAGTTTATTAGAGAAGGACACCGGGGAGCTGTTTTTT	CASSLLEKDTGELFF	-	few	TRBV28	TRBJ2-2
TGTGCCAGCTCGTTTTGGGAATTCACAGATACGCAGTATTTT	CASSFWEFTDTQYF	-	-	TRBV6-1	TRBJ2-3
TGTGCCAGCAGCTCCAGAGGGGTAGGTGAAGCTTTCTTT	CASSSRGVGEAFF	-	once	TRBV7-9	TRBJ1-1
TGTGCCAGCAAGGTCGGAGTGAGCTCCTACAATGAGCAGTTCTTC	CASKVGVSSYNEQFF	-	-	TRBV2	TRBJ2-1
TGTGCCAGCAGCCCCTCCGGAGGGGCGGCGGCCGGGTACGAGCAGTACTTC	CASSPSGGAAAGYEQYF	-	-	TRBV28	TRBJ2-7
TGCGCCAGCAGCCTCAACTCCCAAAAGGGAGATACGCAGTATTTT	CASSLNSQKGDTQYF	-	-	TRBV5-1	TRBJ2-3